This TCR beta chain was profiled in a study of T cells in Graves' hyperthyroidism and ophthalmopathy. The length of the CDR3 is 13 residues. Trimming removed 3 bases at V and 4 bases at J, with 10 bases between. Germline V lookup: CDR1 SQVTM, CDR2 ANQGSEA. Researchers amplified the TCR beta CDR3 regions from RNA transcripts. Using the HTBI primer set, a first-round RT-PCR was run on the TCR CDR3. One entry per CDR3 protein, called by TCRdb with MiXCR from the multiplex PCR reads. The table has 300,000 to 400,000 distinct CDR3 sequences, 15% to 20% seen once. At least ten counts were recorded for this clonotype.

The source of this sequence is a woman between 45 and 65 years old with Graves' hyperthyroidism. Sequenced: blood. The chain uses TRBV29-1 and TRBJ2-1; no definite D call. CDR3: CSVDRVPYNEQFF. The CDR3 nucleotides are TGCAGCGTTGATAGGGTACCGTACAATGAGCAGTTCTTC.